A selection of T cell receptor beta chains follows, all from one sample in a study of blood T cell repertoires in COVID-19. Only in-frame clones appear in the TCRdb table, and some are missing; sequencing was by immunoSEQ multiplex PCR. This table has approximately 220,000 clones, 80% to 90% appearing once. Sequencing was done on a sample of peripheral blood. The source of these receptors is a man aged 60-69 years who had recovered from COVID-19. Each CDR3 is given with its conserved first and last residue. A D gene is named only where the DNA matches it firmly. Clone size is not always given. Where it is, it says once, few, many or a class for expanded clones.

abundance	v_gene	d_gene	j_gene	len	CDR3nt	CDR3aa
-	TRBV18	-	TRBJ1-4	14	TGTGCCAGCTCGGCGATACCGGGTAATGAAAAACTGTTTTTT	CASSAIPGNEKLFF
-	TRBV10-1	TRBD2	TRBJ2-1	15	TGCGCCAGCAGTAGCGGGAGGGCCAATTTGAATGAGCAGTTCTTC	CASSSGRANLNEQFF
-	TRBV6-2/TRBV6-3	TRBD1	TRBJ2-5	15	TGTGCCAGCAGCTCGGGCGGGACAGGGTCAGAGACCCAGTACTTC	CASSSGGTGSETQYF
-	TRBV21-1	-	TRBJ1-5	18	TGTGCCAGCAGCAAAAGGGGATACAGGGGGATTGGCAATCAGCCCCAGCATTTT	CASSKRGYRGIGNQPQHF
many	TRBV3-1/TRBV3-2	TRBD1	TRBJ2-7	17	TGTGCCAGCAGCCAAGGGATTGGGGGACAGGGGAACCACGAGCAGTACTTC	CASSQGIGGQGNHEQYF
-	TRBV4-2	TRBD2	TRBJ2-7	14	TGTGCCAGCAGCAATAGCGGGTCCACCTACGAGCAGTACTTC	CASSNSGSTYEQYF
-	TRBV3-1/TRBV3-2	-	TRBJ1-2	13	TGTGCCAGCAGCCAAGAGGGGCCCTATGGCTACACCTTC	CASSQEGPYGYTF
-	TRBV19	TRBD1	TRBJ1-1	17	TGTGCCAGTAGTATAAAGAGGGGGGGACAGGGACGTGGAGAAGCTTTCTTT	CASSIKRGGQGRGEAFF
-	TRBV30	-	TRBJ1-2	14	TGTGCCTGGAGGGTCCAGGGTGGGGATGGTGGCTACACCTTC	CAWRVQGGDGGYTF
-	TRBV13	TRBD2	TRBJ2-2	17	TGTGCCAGCAGCCGCCGATCATTAGCGGGGCACACCGGGGAGCTGTTTTTT	CASSRRSLAGHTGELFF
-	TRBV9	-	TRBJ2-1	14	TGTGCCAGCAGCGTAGTGGTAGGGGGCAATGAGCAGTTCTTC	CASSVVVGGNEQFF
once	TRBV18	-	TRBJ2-3	15	TGTGCCAGCTCACCAAGTCAGGGCAGCACAGATACGCAGTATTTT	CASSPSQGSTDTQYF
-	TRBV6-4	TRBD2	TRBJ2-3	19	TGTGCCAGCAGTGACTCTGGCATAGGGCTAGCGGGGATCACAGATACGCAGTATTTT	CASSDSGIGLAGITDTQYF
-	TRBV4-3	TRBD1	TRBJ1-2	15	TGCGCCAGCAGCCAAGATTGGGACAGGGCAGCAGGCTACACCTTC	CASSQDWDRAAGYTF
-	TRBV5-1	TRBD2	TRBJ2-1	15	TGCGCCAGCAGGCCGGGACTAGCGGATTACAATGAGCAGTTCTTC	CASRPGLADYNEQFF
few	TRBV7-2	-	TRBJ2-2	13	TGTGCCAGCAGCTTAGCGTTCGGGTGGGAGCTGTTTTTT	CASSLAFGWELFF
-	TRBV3-1/TRBV3-2	-	TRBJ1-1	12	TGTGCCAGCAGCGCAGTGAACACTGAAGCTTTCTTT	CASSAVNTEAFF
-	TRBV24-1	-	TRBJ2-7	14	TGTGCCACCAGTCGGGCAGGGGCTTCCTACGAGCAGTACTTC	CATSRAGASYEQYF
-	TRBV28	-	TRBJ1-1	14	TGTGCCAGCAGTTACGACATTTCGAACACTGAAGCTTTCTTT	CASSYDISNTEAFF
-	TRBV10-3	-	TRBJ1-2	13	TGTGCCATCAGTGGACAGCCTCGATATGGCTACACCTTC	CAISGQPRYGYTF
-	TRBV12-3/TRBV12-4	-	TRBJ1-5	12	TGTGCCAGCAGTTGGGAGGATCAGCCCCAGCATTTT	CASSWEDQPQHF
-	TRBV5-1	TRBD2	TRBJ2-3	15	TGCGCCAGCAGCCCCCCAGCGGGAGGGCCCGATACGCAGTATTTT	CASSPPAGGPDTQYF
-	TRBV28	TRBD2	TRBJ2-1	22	TGTGCCAGCAGTTCTCCAACCCCCCCGACTAGCGGAGAGGGGAGCTCCTACAATGAGCAGTTCTTC	CASSSPTPPTSGEGSSYNEQFF
-	TRBV24-1	TRBD1	TRBJ2-2	16	TGTGCCACCACCCTAGGGGGACAGGGGGTCACCGGGGAGCTGTTTTTT	CATTLGGQGVTGELFF
-	TRBV11-3	-	TRBJ2-7	14	TGTGCCAGCAGCTTTGGGGGGTCCGACTACGAGCAGTACTTC	CASSFGGSDYEQYF
few	TRBV10-1	-	TRBJ1-1	13	TGCGCCAGCAGTAGAGCCACGAACACTGAAGCTTTCTTT	CASSRATNTEAFF
once	TRBV30	-	TRBJ1-5	13	TGTGCCTGGAGTGTAGTCTCGGGGGGACTCGTCTATTTT	CAWSVVSGGLVYF
-	TRBV11-2	-	TRBJ2-1	12	TGTGCCAGCAGCTCCTCCCGAGGGGGACAGTTCTTC	CASSSSRGGQFF
-	TRBV5-4	-	TRBJ2-7	15	TGTGCCAGCAGCTTGGGCGGCCAAAACGGCTACGAGCAGTACTTC	CASSLGGQNGYEQYF
-	TRBV7-3	TRBD1	TRBJ2-5	14	TGTGCCAGCAGCAGAGGACAGGGGTCAGAGACCCAGTACTTC	CASSRGQGSETQYF
-	TRBV5-4	-	TRBJ2-5	15	TGTGCCAGCAGCTCGACAGGATATCGGCAAGAGACCCAGTACTTC	CASSSTGYRQETQYF
-	TRBV19	-	TRBJ1-5	11	TGTGCCAGTAGTGGAGGCCAGCCCCAGCATTTT	CASSGGQPQHF
-	TRBV5-5	TRBD1	TRBJ2-7	15	TGTGCCAGCAGCTCATCGCCGGACAGGGCATACGAGCAGTACTTC	CASSSSPDRAYEQYF
-	TRBV2	-	TRBJ1-3	16	TGTGCCAGCAGGACGGACTCTATGATTATGGGAAACACCATATATTTT	CASRTDSMIMGNTIYF
-	TRBV2	-	TRBJ1-2	10	TGTGCCAGCAGGAGCATTGGCTACACCTTC	CASRSIGYTF